The clone carrying this T cell receptor (beta chain) appeared many times. What it binds is unknown. This sample is drawn from a study of T cell repertoires in cytomegalovirus infection. Study-level background: Based on public TCR beta signatures, there were indications of CMV infection and of a matching HLA type. Overall study findings and caveats: The ex vivo response was dominated by HLA-C-restricted CMV-specific TCR beta clonotypes.

Trimming took 4 bases from V and 9 from J, leaving 10 bases between them. The CDR3 extends over 12 amino acids. CDR1 is MNHEY and CDR2 is SMNVEV in the germline V gene (reference sequence). One entry per CDR3 protein, called by TCRdb with MiXCR from the reads. Among some 920,000 distinct CDR3 sequences listed, roughly 31% were seen once. Sequenced here: cultured CD8+ T cells from PBMCs, sampled from culture after CMV antigen stimulation. The source of this sequence is a human donor in good health (CMV status not recorded). Some clones in this sample may be carry-over from other donors' samples. The chain recombines TRBV27 with TRBJ1-5; no reliable D call. CDR3 DNA: TGTGCCAGCAGTTCTGGACCCTGGCCCCAGCATTTT. Protein sequence: CASSSGPWPQHF.